This is a list of T cell receptor beta chains from one sample in a study of circulating and synovial CD4+ cells in juvenile arthritis. Measured with immunoSEQ multiplex PCR; TCRdb has only the in-frame clones, and not every one. The table records some 35,000 clones, just under 97% of them present only once. Sequenced input: CD4+ T cells from blood. All receptors come from a human donor with juvenile idiopathic arthritis. Each CDR3 is given with its conserved first and last residue. D genes are given only for firm matches. Expanded clones are given a class, and other clones once, few, many or no size at all.

clone size,J gene,V gene,D gene,CDR3 length,CDR3 protein,CDR3 DNA
.,TRBJ2-2,TRBV7-3,TRBD1,18,CASSPRGGQGTNTGELFF,TGTGCCAGCAGCCCCAGGGGGGGACAGGGGACGAACACCGGGGAGCTGTTTTTT
.,TRBJ1-2,TRBV6-5,.,14,CASSYSRGNYGYTF,TGTGCCAGCAGTTACTCTAGGGGTAACTATGGCTACACCTTC
once,TRBJ2-5,TRBV10-3,TRBD1,15,CAISEGTGTQETQYF,TGTGCCATCAGTGAGGGGACAGGGACACAAGAGACCCAGTACTTC
.,TRBJ2-5,TRBV28,.,12,CASSPPQETQYF,TGTGCCAGCAGTCCCCCACAAGAGACCCAGTACTTC
.,TRBJ1-1,TRBV6-5,.,13,CASSYAENTEAFF,TGTGCCAGCAGTTACGCGGAGAACACTGAAGCTTTCTTT
.,TRBJ2-7,TRBV7-8,TRBD2,14,CASSRDLAGASEYF,TGTGCCAGCAGCCGGGACCTAGCGGGCGCCTCAGAGTACTTC
.,TRBJ2-7,TRBV6-5,.,15,CASSFNLPGLREQYF,TGTGCCAGCAGTTTCAACCTCCCGGGACTGCGGGAGCAGTACTTC
.,TRBJ1-2,TRBV19,.,15,CASSIGNSLGYGYTF,TGTGCCAGTAGTATAGGTAACAGCCTCGGCTATGGCTACACCTTC
.,TRBJ2-1,TRBV27,TRBD1,15,CASSRYRGEGAEQFF,TGTGCCAGCAGTCGTTACAGGGGAGAGGGCGCTGAGCAGTTCTTC
.,TRBJ1-1,TRBV9,.,13,CASNPQPGGEAFF,TGTGCCAGCAACCCACAGCCCGGGGGAGAAGCTTTCTTT
.,TRBJ2-7,TRBV4-2,TRBD2,15,CASSQTSGRSYEQYF,TGTGCCAGCAGCCAGACTAGCGGGCGATCCTACGAGCAGTACTTC
.,TRBJ2-3,TRBV28,TRBD2,16,CASSMLAGGHTDTQYF,TGTGCCAGCAGTATGCTAGCGGGAGGTCACACAGATACGCAGTATTTT
.,TRBJ1-1,TRBV4-3,.,17,CASSQDRKTGMNTEAFF,TGCGCCAGCAGCCAAGACAGGAAGACAGGCATGAACACTGAAGCTTTCTTT
.,TRBJ2-2,TRBV5-1,.,15,CASSLTTAGAGELFF,TGCGCCAGCAGCTTGACGACTGCAGGGGCCGGGGAGCTGTTTTTT
.,TRBJ2-7,TRBV30,.,13,CAWSVGGIYEQYF,TGTGCCTGGAGTGTAGGGGGTATCTACGAGCAGTACTTC
once,TRBJ2-1,TRBV11-3,TRBD2,17,CASSPGLAGASYNEQFF,TGTGCCAGCAGCCCAGGACTAGCGGGGGCCTCTTACAATGAGCAGTTCTTC
.,TRBJ1-1,TRBV7-8,.,14,CASSTVGRDTEAFF,TGTGCCAGCTCCACGGTTGGCAGGGACACTGAAGCTTTCTTT
.,TRBJ2-7,TRBV7-2,.,14,CASSLAVSSYEQYF,TGTGCCAGCAGCTTAGCGGTCAGCTCCTACGAGCAGTACTTC
.,TRBJ1-2,TRBV7-2,.,12,CASSRQFYGYTF,TGTGCCAGCAGCCGACAGTTCTATGGGTACACCTTC
.,TRBJ2-4,TRBV7-3,.,15,CASSSRGGEADIQYF,TGTGCCAGCAGCTCCCGAGGGGGTGAGGCGGACATTCAGTACTTC
.,TRBJ2-7,TRBV11-2,.,14,CASSRPGRSGEQYF,TGTGCCAGCAGTCGTCCCGGACGGTCAGGGGAGCAGTACTTC
.,TRBJ1-3,TRBV15,.,17,CATSRDYVERAGNTIYF,TGTGCCACCAGCAGAGATTATGTGGAGAGAGCTGGAAACACCATATATTTT
.,TRBJ1-5,TRBV28,.,14,CASSLRLGNQPQHF,TGTGCCAGCAGTTTGCGGTTGGGCAATCAGCCCCAGCATTTT
.,TRBJ2-3,TRBV2,TRBD2,19,CASRRTSGLLGGITDTQYF,TGTGCCAGCCGTCGGACTAGCGGCCTTTTGGGGGGGATCACAGATACGCAGTATTTT
once,TRBJ2-5,TRBV4-2,.,15,CASSQAGVQQETQYF,TGTGCCAGCAGCCAAGCGGGAGTACAACAAGAGACCCAGTACTTC
.,TRBJ1-1,TRBV5-6,.,14,CASSSLSRDTEAFF,TGTGCCAGCAGCTCACTCTCCCGGGACACTGAAGCTTTCTTT
.,TRBJ2-5,TRBV4-2,TRBD2,17,CASSQFTGRLYQETQYF,TGTGCCAGCAGCCAATTTACCGGGAGGCTTTACCAAGAGACCCAGTACTTC
.,TRBJ1-2,TRBV6-5,TRBD1,13,CASSYFRGDGYTF,TGTGCCAGCAGTTATTTCAGGGGGGATGGCTACACCTTC
.,TRBJ1-2,TRBV11-1,.,16,CASSSPPGAYGYGYTF,TGTGCCAGCAGCTCCCCCCCTGGGGCCTACGGGTATGGCTACACCTTC
.,TRBJ2-7,TRBV5-1,TRBD2,17,CASSSGGTSGMSYEQYF,TGCGCCAGCAGCTCGGGGGGGACTAGCGGGATGTCTTACGAGCAGTACTTC
once,TRBJ2-1,TRBV19,.,14,CASRGSAHHQGQFF,TGTGCCAGTAGGGGATCGGCACACCACCAGGGGCAGTTCTTC
.,TRBJ2-5,TRBV6-5,.,14,CASSYRDNGETQYF,TGTGCCAGCAGTTACCGGGACAATGGGGAGACCCAGTACTTC
.,TRBJ2-5,TRBV10-3,TRBD1,15,CAIAAGTGWEETQYF,TGTGCCATCGCCGCCGGGACAGGGTGGGAGGAGACCCAGTACTTC
.,TRBJ1-1,TRBV19,.,16,CAARWSSSIMNTEAFF,TGTGCCGCCCGATGGTCTAGTTCGATCATGAACACTGAAGCTTTCTTT
once,TRBJ1-4,TRBV28,.,15,CASITQGLRNEKLFF,TGTGCCAGCATTACCCAGGGATTGAGGAATGAAAAACTGTTTTTT
.,TRBJ2-7,TRBV29-1,.,12,CSVEDSLREQYF,TGCAGCGTTGAAGACTCGCTACGAGAGCAGTACTTC
.,TRBJ2-3,TRBV10-3,TRBD2,16,CATQAQLRGGTDTQYF,TGTGCCACCCAGGCCCAACTGCGGGGGGGTACAGATACGCAGTATTTT
.,TRBJ1-5,TRBV29-1,.,17,CSVDHPPEGGSNQPQHF,TGCAGCGTCGACCATCCTCCAGAGGGCGGTAGCAATCAGCCCCAGCATTTT
.,TRBJ1-2,TRBV4-3,.,15,CASSQDAGGGYGYTF,TGCGCCAGCAGCCAAGATGCGGGGGGTGGCTATGGCTACACCTTC
.,TRBJ1-5,TRBV6-6,TRBD1,14,CASSLGTGNQPQHF,TGTGCCAGCAGCCTCGGGACAGGAAATCAGCCCCAGCATTTT
.,TRBJ1-5,TRBV2,.,15,CASSELQAGNQPQHF,TGTGCCAGCAGTGAATTACAGGCCGGCAATCAGCCCCAGCATTTT
.,TRBJ2-7,TRBV5-1,.,16,CASSLESWYGVPEQYF,TGCGCCAGCAGCTTGGAGTCCTGGTACGGGGTACCAGAACAGTACTTC
.,TRBJ2-1,TRBV5-1,.,18,CASSFSPPSVSSYNEQFF,TGCGCCAGCAGCTTTAGCCCCCCTAGCGTCAGCTCCTACAATGAGCAGTTCTTC
.,TRBJ1-1,TRBV30,.,16,CAWRLPYERSVLEAFF,TGTGCCTGGAGACTTCCATACGAACGGTCGGTTTTGGAAGCTTTCTTT
.,TRBJ1-4,TRBV4-3,.,14,CASSQGTGGEKLFF,TGCGCCAGCAGCCAGGGGACGGGGGGAGAAAAACTGTTTTTT
.,TRBJ1-2,TRBV30,TRBD1,12,CAGGPDRPSYTF,TGTGCCGGGGGACCGGACAGGCCTAGCTACACCTTC
.,TRBJ1-5,TRBV11-2,.,15,CASSLGRQGMWAQHF,TGTGCCAGCAGCTTAGGACGCCAGGGAATGTGGGCCCAGCATTTT
.,TRBJ2-1,TRBV6-5,.,14,CASRDFGGKDEQFF,TGTGCCAGCAGAGACTTCGGGGGTAAAGATGAGCAGTTCTTC
.,TRBJ1-2,TRBV29-1,.,12,CSVDNRAYGYTF,TGCAGCGTTGATAACAGGGCCTATGGCTACACCTTC
.,TRBJ2-1,TRBV12-5,TRBD2,15,CASGSLAGGYNEQFF,TGTGCTAGTGGCTCACTAGCGGGAGGCTATAATGAGCAGTTCTTC
once,TRBJ2-1,TRBV7-9,TRBD2,19,CASSPVPGVAGGGSNEQFF,TGTGCCAGCAGCCCGGTTCCGGGGGTAGCGGGGGGTGGTAGCAATGAGCAGTTCTTC